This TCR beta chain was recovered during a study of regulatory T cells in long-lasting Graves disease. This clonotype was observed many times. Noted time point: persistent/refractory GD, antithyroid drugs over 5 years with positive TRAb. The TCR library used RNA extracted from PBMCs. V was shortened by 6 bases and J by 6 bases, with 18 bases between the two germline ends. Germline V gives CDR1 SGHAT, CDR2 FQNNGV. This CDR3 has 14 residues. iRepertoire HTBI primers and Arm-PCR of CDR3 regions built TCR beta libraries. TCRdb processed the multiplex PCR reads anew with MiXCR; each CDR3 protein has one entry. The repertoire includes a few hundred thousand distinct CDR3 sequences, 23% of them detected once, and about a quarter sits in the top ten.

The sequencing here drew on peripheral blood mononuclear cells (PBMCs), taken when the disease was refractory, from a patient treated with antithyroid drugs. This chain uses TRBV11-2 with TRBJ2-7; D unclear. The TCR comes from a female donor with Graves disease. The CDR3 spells CASSSYETAREQYF. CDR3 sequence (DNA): TGTGCCAGCAGTTCCTATGAGACCGCTCGCGAGCAGTACTTC.